This entry lists 13 T cell receptor beta chains sequenced from one sample in a study of cytomegalovirus exposure and HLA in healthy donors. Sequencing was performed with immunoSEQ multiplex PCR; in TCRdb, only in-frame clones are kept and a portion is missing. The table records 100,000 to 120,000 clones, about 88% of them present only once. Source material: PBMCs. The origin of the receptors is a woman aged 18 to 35 in good health and CMV-seropositive.

This clone is a singleton in its sample. In DNA, the CDR3 is TGTGCCAGCTCCCGTCGGTCCCTCTCCTACAATGAGCAGTTCTTC. Protein: CASSRRSLSYNEQFF. This chain links TRBV18 with TRBJ2-1; D remains unclear. Germline CDR1 KGHSH, CDR2 LQKENI. There are 15 residues in the CDR3. V was cut by 6 bases and J by 0 bases, with 12 bases left in between.

This chain joins TRBV11-3 and TRBJ1-2; 7 bases agree with TRBD1. J was trimmed by 6 bases and V by 4 bases; bases with no gene match: 8. This CDR3 region has 14 residues. Germline CDR1 SGHNT, CDR2 YENEEA. The CDR3 nucleotides read TGTGCCAGCAGCTCAACGACAGGGTTAAATGGCTACACCTTC. Translation: CASSSTTGLNGYTF. The full variable domain, in which reference TRBV11-3 and TRBJ1-2 provide the parts outside the CDR3, is EAGVVQSPRYKIIEKKQPVAFWCNPISGHNTLYWYLQNLGQGPELLIRYENEEAVDDSQLPKDRFSAERLKGVDSTLKIQPAELGDSAVYLCASSSTTGLNGYTFGSGTRLTVV.

Here the CDR3 DNA reads TGTGCCAGCAGTGGGGGGGGGAGCCCCCTCGAGCAGTACTTC. Translated: CASSGGGSPLEQYF. J is TRBJ2-7 and V is TRBV6-1; 7 bases agree with TRBD2. Germline CDR1 MNHNS, CDR2 SASEGT. The CDR3 runs to 14 residues. The trim removed 4 bases at V and 6 bases at J, leaving 9 bases unmatched.

This clone was detected only once. The CDR3 region is CASSFGNNYGYTF. The CDR3, as DNA: TGTGCCAGCAGTTTTGGCAATAACTATGGCTACACCTTC. The genes are TRBV28 and TRBJ1-2; D call uncertain. The CDR3 runs 13 residues. Trimming shortened V by 3 bases and J by 1 base, and 6 bases separated the two germline ends. Germline CDR1 reads MDHEN; CDR2 reads SYDVKM.

This clone showed up just a few times. The rearrangement uses TRBV27 and TRBJ1-2; 8 bases align to TRBD1. CDR1 and CDR2 (germline): MNHEY, SMNVEV (reference sequence). The CDR3 runs 13 residues. V shed 5 bases and J 8 bases; nucleotides not matched to a gene: 7. DNA of the CDR3: TGTGCCAGCAGTCCGCGGACAGGGACCGGCTACACCTTC. This codes for CASSPRTGTGYTF.

The chain uses TRBV28 and TRBJ2-7; D is perhaps TRBD2 (6 bases). V gave up 4 bases and J gave up 9 bases, with 13 bases separating them. The CDR3 loop spans 12 amino acids. Germline CDR1 reads MDHEN; CDR2 reads SYDVKM. This chain's CDR3 is CASSSGGTGQYF. The CDR3 coding sequence is TGTGCCAGCAGTTCTGGGGGGACCGGGCAGTACTTC.

The CDR3 nucleotides are TGTGCCAGTAGTCCAGGGATGGGCGGCTACACCTTC. It is translated as CASSPGMGGYTF. The rearrangement links TRBV19 to TRBJ1-2; possibly TRBD1 for D (5 bases). Germline CDR1 reads LNHDA; CDR2 reads SQIVND (reference sequence). This CDR3 comprises 12 residues. V gave up 5 bases and J gave up 8 bases, with 12 bases separating them.

The V and J genes are TRBV11-3 and TRBJ1-1; no definite D call. Trimming took 3 bases from V and 0 from J, leaving 11 bases between them. This CDR3 contains 15 residues. CDR1 is SGHNT and CDR2 is YENEEA in the germline V gene. The CDR3, as DNA: TGTGCCAGCAGCTTTGTGCAGGCGATGAACACTGAAGCTTTCTTT. Protein: CASSFVQAMNTEAFF.

V and J are TRBV19 and TRBJ1-5, with D possibly TRBD1 on 5 matching bases. Per germline, CDR1 LNHDA and CDR2 SQIVND (reference sequence). The CDR3 spans 13 residues. Trimming cost V 5 bases and J 7 bases, with 12 bases left between them. The CDR3 here is CASSWAGHQPQHF. DNA of the CDR3: TGTGCCAGTAGTTGGGCAGGGCACCAGCCCCAGCATTTT.

CDR3 sequence (DNA): TGTGCCAGCAGGTATAGCAATCAGCCCCAGCATTTT. Protein sequence: CASRYSNQPQHF. V usage is TRBV6-6 and J usage is TRBJ1-5; D not resolved. Germline lookup yields CDR1 MNHNY and CDR2 SVGAGI (reference sequence). CDR3 length equals 12 residues. Trimming took 6 bases from V and 0 from J, leaving 3 bases between them.

The chain couples TRBV10-2 to TRBJ2-2; D possibly corresponds to TRBD1 (5 bases). Germline CDR1 and CDR2: WSHSY and SAAADI. This CDR3 is built from 14 residues. V lost 10 bases to trimming and J lost 2 bases, with 14 bases between them. CDR3 amino acids: CATPAGPNTGELFF. The CDR3 region has the DNA TGCGCCACACCGGCAGGGCCAAACACCGGGGAGCTGTTTTTT.

The chain recombines TRBV4-1 with TRBJ1-6; the D gene is possibly TRBD1 (6 bases). This CDR3 has 16 residues. Per the germline V gene, CDR1 is MGHRA and CDR2 is YSYEKL. V was pared by 2 bases and J by 6 bases, with 14 bases between. DNA of the CDR3: TGCGCCAGCAGCCAATCGACAGGAGCCCCTAATTCACCCCTCCACTTT. Protein: CASSQSTGAPNSPLHF.

The CDR3 loop is CASSATEDTGELFF. In nucleotides, the CDR3 is TGCGCCAGCAGTGCCACCGAGGACACCGGGGAGCTGTTTTTT. The chain joins TRBV10-1 to TRBJ2-2; no clear D. This CDR3 region has 14 residues. Germline CDR1 is WNHNN and CDR2 is SYGVQD (reference sequence). V gave up 4 bases and J gave up 3 bases, with 9 bases separating them.